Below are 27 T cell receptor beta chains sequenced from a single sample in a study of T cell responses to AZD1222 COVID-19 vaccine. Measured with immunoSEQ multiplex PCR; TCRdb has only the in-frame clones, and not every one. The repertoire consists of 80,000 to 85,000 clones, with 80% to 95% occurring once and the leading ten covering more than 7.5%. This sample comprised peripheral blood, obtained 28 days after the second AZD1222 dose. These receptor sequences come from an adult who received the AZD1222 COVID-19 vaccine.

The J gene is TRBJ1-1, the V gene TRBV14, with 8 bases identical to TRBD1. Germline CDR1 is SGHDN and CDR2 is FVKESK. J was trimmed by 1 base and V by 3 bases; bases with no gene match: 7. This CDR3 is built from 16 residues. This chain's CDR3 is CASSHTFGTGNTEAFF. The CDR3 DNA is TGTGCCAGCAGCCATACTTTCGGGACAGGGAACACTGAAGCTTTCTTT.

The chain couples TRBV4-3 to TRBJ1-1, with D possibly being TRBD1 (5 bases). The germline gives CDR1 LGHNA, CDR2 YSLEER. The ends were cut back, 1 base at V and 1 base at J, with 10 bases in the middle. The CDR3 contains 15 residues. CDR3 protein: CASSQALQGNTEAFF. The CDR3 DNA reads as TGCGCCAGCAGCCAAGCCCTCCAGGGGAACACTGAAGCTTTCTTT.

The chain uses TRBV7-9 and TRBJ1-2; D is unresolved. CDR1 and CDR2 (germline): SEHNR, FQNEAQ (reference sequence). Trimming pared 1 base from V and 5 bases from J, leaving 14 bases between. The CDR3 has 15 residues. DNA of the CDR3: TGTGCCAGCAGCTTAGGGAGAAGCCGCTTATATGGCTACACCTTC. Translation: CASSLGRSRLYGYTF.

J is TRBJ2-7 and V is TRBV6-1; 7 bases line up with TRBD2. The germline CDR1 and CDR2 sequences are MNHNS and SASEGT. V gave up 6 bases and J gave up 3 bases; unmatched junction bases: 8. CDR3 length: 14 amino acids. CDR3 nucleotides: TGTGCCAGCAGACGGACTAGTCTAGTCTACGAGCAGTACTTC. This translates into CASRRTSLVYEQYF.

Here the CDR3 reads CASSQSWEPWNTGELFF. For the CDR3, the DNA is TGTGCCAGCAGCCAAAGCTGGGAGCCCTGGAACACCGGGGAGCTGTTTTTT. This rearrangement joins TRBV4-2 to TRBJ2-2; the D gene is possibly TRBD2 (5 bases). From germline, CDR1 is LGHNA and CDR2 YNFKEQ. With 2 bases removed from V and 1 base from J, the gap between germline ends came to 14 bases. The CDR3 is made up of 17 amino acids.

The chain's CDR3 is CASRGVGQPQHF. The CDR3 bases are TGTGCCAGCAGAGGGGTCGGACAGCCCCAGCATTTT. V and J are TRBV2 and TRBJ1-5, with D perhaps matching TRBD1 (5 bases). Germline V CDR1 and CDR2: SNHLY, FYNNEI. V was trimmed by 6 bases and J by 7 bases, leaving 10 bases between them. CDR3 length: 12 amino acids.

The chain recombines TRBV5-1 with TRBJ2-1, with TRBD1 as a possible D gene (6 bases). The CDR3 is 15 amino acids. V lost 2 bases and J 1 base, leaving 10 bases between the germline ends. Germline CDR1 and CDR2: SGHRS and YFSETQ. The CDR3 loop reads CASSLYQGSYNEQFF. The DNA of the CDR3 is TGCGCCAGCAGCTTATACCAGGGGTCCTACAATGAGCAGTTCTTC. Looking up the rest from reference TRBV5-1 and TRBJ2-1 gives the full variable domain: KAGVTQTPRYLIKTRGQQVTLSCSPISGHRSVSWYQQTPGQGLQFLFEYFSETQRNKGNFPGRFSGRQFSNSRSEMNVSTLELGDSALYLCASSLYQGSYNEQFFGPGTRLTVL.

The chain combines TRBV28 with TRBJ1-4, with unresolved D. Germline lookup yields CDR1 MDHEN and CDR2 SYDVKM. V was shortened by 5 bases and J by 4 bases, with 14 bases between the two germline ends. The CDR3 is 15 residues long. The CDR3 loop is CASSPPGSFNEKLFF. CDR3 sequence (DNA): TGTGCCAGCAGTCCACCAGGCAGTTTTAATGAAAAACTGTTTTTT.

This chain links TRBV11-1 with TRBJ2-3, with a weak D call TRBD2 (7 bases). Germline V CDR1 and CDR2: SGHAT, FQDESV (reference sequence). The CDR3 has 15 amino acids. The V end lost 3 bases, the J end lost 3 bases, and 13 bases lay between the germline ends. The CDR3 reads CASSFEGGRTDTQYF. The CDR3 DNA reads TGTGCCAGCAGCTTCGAGGGGGGGCGTACAGATACGCAGTATTTT.

The chain uses TRBV5-4 and TRBJ2-2; 14 nucleotides line up with TRBD2. The V gene's germline CDR1 is SGHNT and CDR2 YYREEE (reference sequence). This CDR3 spans 15 amino acids. Trimming cost V 3 bases and J 7 bases; bases outside gene matches: 2. The CDR3 region is CASSSGLAGGGELFF. The CDR3 DNA reads as TGTGCCAGCAGCTCAGGACTAGCGGGAGGCGGGGAGCTGTTTTTT.

The V gene is TRBV2, the J gene TRBJ2-1; D is uncertain. The ends were cut back, 2 bases at V and 0 bases at J, with 8 bases in the middle. This CDR3 is 15 amino acids long. Per the germline V gene, CDR1 is SNHLY and CDR2 is FYNNEI. This CDR3 reads CASSERGSSYNEQFF. The CDR3 DNA is TGTGCCAGCAGTGAACGCGGAAGCTCCTACAATGAGCAGTTCTTC. Complete variable domain (other parts from reference TRBV2 and TRBJ2-1): EPEVTQTPSHQVTQMGQEVILRCVPISNHLYFYWYRQILGQKVEFLVSFYNNEISEKSEIFDDQFSVERPDGSNFTLKIRSTKLEDSAMYFCASSERGSSYNEQFFGPGTRLTVL.

The V gene is TRBV12-3 or TRBV12-4, the J gene TRBJ1-5, with a possible D match to TRBD1 (6 bases). The CDR3 loop spans 13 amino acids. Trimming stripped 7 bases from V and 0 bases from J, with 7 bases between. Here the CDR3 DNA reads TGTGCCAGCAACAGGGATAGCAATCAGCCCCAGCATTTT. Residues: CASNRDSNQPQHF.

This clone was counted once. The V call is TRBV28, the J call TRBJ2-2, with TRBD2 matching 9 bases. Losses at the gene ends were 3 bases for V and 6 bases for J; bases not matched to a gene: 5. Germline lookup yields CDR1 MDHEN and CDR2 SYDVKM. The CDR3 runs to 15 residues. The CDR3 DNA sequence: TGTGCCAGCAGTTTGATGACTAGCGGCCCCGGGGAGCTGTTTTTT. Translating it yields CASSLMTSGPGELFF.

The chain joins TRBV4-3 to TRBJ2-7; 9 bases align to TRBD2. The CDR3 has 15 amino acids. The V segment lost 1 base and the J segment 3 bases; nucleotides outside the gene matches: 4. Germline loops: CDR1 LGHNA, CDR2 YSLEER. This CDR3 is CASSQAPSGDYEQYF. As DNA, the CDR3 is TGCGCCAGCAGCCAAGCCCCTAGCGGGGACTACGAGCAGTACTTC.

CDR3 amino acids: CATSRTGYNEQYF. CDR3 nucleotides: TGTGCCACCAGCAGGACAGGGTATAACGAGCAGTACTTC. The gene calls are TRBV15 and TRBJ2-7; 7 positions match TRBD1. The junction had 4 bases not matched to a gene; V was cut back by 3 bases and J by 5 bases. The CDR3 is made up of 13 amino acids. In germline, CDR1 is LNHNV, CDR2 YYDKDF (reference sequence).

The chain has TRBV12-3 or TRBV12-4 and TRBJ2-3; D uncertain. The CDR3 loop spans 12 amino acids. Trimming cost V 1 base and J 4 bases, with 3 bases left between them. This chain's CDR3 is CASSLVPDTQYF. The DNA for the CDR3 is TGTGCCAGCAGTTTAGTCCCAGATACGCAGTATTTT.

The chain couples TRBV2 to TRBJ1-2; TRBD1 matches at 8 bases. Trimming at V came to 7 bases and at J to 7 bases, leaving 5 bases not matched to a gene. Germline CDR1 reads SNHLY; CDR2 reads FYNNEI. This CDR3 region has 12 residues. The CDR3 nucleotides are TGTGCCAGCACCAAGACAGGGGCTGGCTACACCTTC. Its protein is CASTKTGAGYTF. Supplemented by reference TRBV2 and TRBJ1-2, the full variable domain reads EPEVTQTPSHQVTQMGQEVILRCVPISNHLYFYWYRQILGQKVEFLVSFYNNEISEKSEIFDDQFSVERPDGSNFTLKIRSTKLEDSAMYFCASTKTGAGYTFGSGTRLTVV.

The J gene is TRBJ2-6, the V gene TRBV5-1; D call uncertain. V was shortened by 1 base and J by 0 bases, with 11 bases between the two germline ends. Germline-derived CDR1 and CDR2 are SGHRS and YFSETQ. The CDR3 is made up of 17 amino acids. CDR3 residues: CASSLRSGDSGANVLTF. The CDR3 DNA reads as TGCGCCAGCAGCTTGAGGTCAGGCGACTCTGGGGCCAACGTCCTGACTTTC. The full variable domain, rest sourced from reference TRBV5-1 and TRBJ2-6, is KAGVTQTPRYLIKTRGQQVTLSCSPISGHRSVSWYQQTPGQGLQFLFEYFSETQRNKGNFPGRFSGRQFSNSRSEMNVSTLELGDSALYLCASSLRSGDSGANVLTFGAGSRLTVL.

The chain is built from TRBV7-9 and TRBJ2-7, with no clear D. The V gene lost 1 base and the J gene lost 1 base, with 14 bases spanning the gap. CDR1 and CDR2 from the germline V gene are SEHNR and FQNEAQ (reference sequence). The CDR3 runs 16 residues. This CDR3 reads CASSLVRHIGSYEQYF. The CDR3 DNA follows: TGTGCCAGCAGCTTAGTTCGACACATCGGATCCTACGAGCAGTACTTC.

V is TRBV27 and J is TRBJ2-7, with 7 bases identical to TRBD1. Germline V gene sequence: CDR1 MNHEY, CDR2 SMNVEV (reference sequence). The CDR3 is 13 amino acids. J gave up 2 bases and V 10 bases, and 8 bases lay outside the gene matches. CDR3 protein: CANRNRGAYEQYF. CDR3 in DNA: TGTGCCAACAGAAACAGGGGTGCCTACGAGCAGTACTTC.

This rearrangement joins TRBV7-6 to TRBJ1-5; 9 bases are shared with TRBD1. CDR1 and CDR2 (germline): SGHVS, FNYEAQ. The V and J ends lost 6 bases and 4 bases, in that order; junction bases with no gene match: 7. The CDR3 consists of 15 residues. CDR3 bases: TGTGCCAGCAGTTTTAGGGACAGGGTAAATCAGCCCCAGCATTTT. Translated, it gives CASSFRDRVNQPQHF.

J is TRBJ2-5 and V is TRBV6-6; D ambiguous. This CDR3 region has 14 residues. Trimming shortened V by 0 bases and J by 2 bases, and 7 bases separated the two germline ends. Germline V gives CDR1 MNHNY, CDR2 SVGAGI (reference sequence). CDR3 sequence reads: CASSYSRQQETQYF. The CDR3 nucleotides are TGTGCCAGCAGTTACTCGAGGCAGCAAGAGACCCAGTACTTC.

J is TRBJ2-4 and V is TRBV11-2; 12 bases map to TRBD1. The CDR3 extends over 17 amino acids. J gave up 2 bases and V 3 bases, and 5 bases lay outside the gene matches. Germline values: CDR1 SGHAT, CDR2 FQNNGV. In nucleotides, the CDR3 is TGTGCCAGCAGCTTCGGGACAGGGGGCGCGTCCAAAAACATTCAGTACTTC. Its translation: CASSFGTGGASKNIQYF.

The chain employs TRBV9 and TRBJ1-1; D may be TRBD1 (5 bases). The CDR3 length is 14 residues. V was pared by 5 bases and J by 1 base, with 12 bases between. Per the germline V gene, CDR1 is SGDLS and CDR2 is YYNGEE. The CDR3 bases are TGTGCCAGCAGGTCAGAGGGGCCGAACACTGAAGCTTTCTTT. Encoded protein: CASRSEGPNTEAFF.

The chain links TRBV13 to TRBJ2-1; 8 nucleotides line up with TRBD2. CDR1 is PRHDT and CDR2 is FYEKMQ in the germline V gene (reference sequence). V shed 2 bases and J 8 bases; nucleotides not matched to a gene: 8. This CDR3 spans 15 amino acids. In DNA, the CDR3 is TGTGCCAGCAGCTTACAGGCGGGAGGCCCCGATGAGCAGTTCTTC. Amino acid sequence: CASSLQAGGPDEQFF.

CDR3 in DNA: TGTGCCAGCAGCGCCGGTCCCGTATCGATCACAGATACGCAGTATTTT. Translation: CASSAGPVSITDTQYF. The J gene is TRBJ2-3, the V gene TRBV9; the D is unclear. The CDR3 length is 16 residues. The ends were cut back, 3 bases at V and 2 bases at J, with 16 bases in the middle. CDR1 and CDR2 (germline): SGDLS, YYNGEE.

This clone was seen a few times. The chain uses TRBV10-3 and TRBJ1-6; D unresolved. The CDR3 has 14 residues. V was trimmed by 0 bases and J by 6 bases, leaving 6 bases between them. From germline, CDR1 is ENHRY and CDR2 SYGVKD. The CDR3 region is CAISESGSNSPLHF. The CDR3 DNA is TGTGCCATCAGTGAGTCAGGCAGTAATTCACCCCTCCACTTT.